Following are 29 T cell receptor beta chains from one sample sequenced in a study of blood T cell repertoires in COVID-19. TCRdb's copy holds only in-frame clones and misses some; the assay was immunoSEQ multiplex PCR. Among hundreds of thousands of clones listed, roughly 84% were seen once. The specimen was PBMCs or T cells enriched from blood (not recorded which). The receptors here all came from a woman aged 30 to 39 who had recovered from COVID-19.

This chain joins TRBV27 and TRBJ2-3; TRBD2 matches at 9 bases. The CDR3 is 15 residues long. After removal of 2 bases from V and 0 bases from J, the junction contained 0 bases not matched to a gene. Germline V gives CDR1 MNHEY, CDR2 SMNVEV (reference sequence). CDR3 protein: CASSLGLASTDTQYF. The CDR3 DNA sequence: TGTGCCAGCAGTTTAGGACTAGCGAGCACAGATACGCAGTATTTT.

The CDR3, as DNA: TGTGCCAGCAGTTCCCCCACCGGGAGGCCCTACAATGAGCAGTTCTTC. Encoded protein: CASSSPTGRPYNEQFF. The chain has TRBV6-6 and TRBJ2-1; TRBD2 aligns across 7 bases. Germline values: CDR1 MNHNY, CDR2 SVGAGI (reference sequence). V gave up 4 bases and J gave up 2 bases; unmatched junction bases: 8. The CDR3 totals 16 residues.

V usage is TRBV19 and J usage is TRBJ2-3; 8 positions match TRBD2. After removal of 2 bases from V and 3 bases from J, the junction contained 7 bases not matched to a gene. Germline CDR1 LNHDA, CDR2 SQIVND (reference sequence). This CDR3 contains 16 residues. This CDR3 reads CASSIFWAGGTDTQYF. CDR3 bases: TGTGCCAGTAGTATATTTTGGGCGGGAGGAACAGATACGCAGTATTTT. Based on the CDR3 plus reference TRBV19 and TRBJ2-3, the full variable domain is DGGITQSPKYLFRKEGQNVTLSCEQNLNHDAMYWYRQDPGQGLRLIYYSQIVNDFQKGDIAEGYSVSREKKESFPLTVTSAQKNPTAFYLCASSIFWAGGTDTQYFGPGTRLTVL.

A single count supports this clone. This chain joins TRBV7-8 and TRBJ2-2; 8 bases agree with TRBD1. This CDR3 is 15 amino acids long. Trimming removed 10 bases from V and 3 bases from J; junction bases left unmatched: 10. Germline CDR1 reads SGHVS; CDR2 reads FQNEAQ. This CDR3 reads CATPRQGSYTGELFF. CDR3 nucleotides: TGTGCCACCCCGAGACAGGGGTCATACACCGGGGAGCTGTTTTTT.

V gene TRBV7-9 combines with J gene TRBJ1-2; D call uncertain. Per the germline V gene, CDR1 is SEHNR and CDR2 is FQNEAQ (reference sequence). This CDR3 region has 12 residues. Trimming shortened V by 3 bases and J by 4 bases, and 6 bases separated the two germline ends. CDR3 sequence reads: CASSFEGYGYTF. CDR3 nucleotide sequence: TGTGCCAGCAGCTTCGAGGGCTATGGCTACACCTTC.

Here the CDR3 reads CASSLRDKAMGSPLHF. In DNA form, the CDR3 reads TGCGCCAGCAGCTTGAGGGACAAGGCCATGGGTTCACCCCTCCACTTT. The chain uses TRBV5-1 and TRBJ1-6; tentatively, D is TRBD1 (6 bases). The CDR3 totals 16 residues. Germline V lookup: CDR1 SGHRS, CDR2 YFSETQ. Between the trimmed V and J ends, which lost 1 base and 9 bases, there was a span of 17 bases.

This chain joins TRBV24-1 and TRBJ1-2; TRBD1 matches at 12 bases. V was clipped by 7 bases and J by 7 bases; unmatched bases: 12. Germline V gene lookup returns CDR1 KGHDR and CDR2 SFDVKD. CDR3 length: 16 residues. The CDR3 region is CATRPPQGQGASGYTF. The CDR3 region has the DNA TGTGCCACCAGACCCCCCCAGGGACAGGGGGCGAGTGGCTACACCTTC.

This rearrangement joins TRBV5-1 to TRBJ2-5; the match to TRBD2 covers 8 bases. The V segment lost 6 bases and the J segment 1 base; nucleotides outside the gene matches: 2. CDR1 and CDR2 from the germline V gene are SGHRS and YFSETQ. CDR3 length: 13 amino acids. The CDR3 DNA sequence: TGCGCCAGCACCAGCGGGAGCCAAGAGACCCAGTACTTC. It codes for CASTSGSQETQYF.

This clone has just one count. The chain has TRBV4-1 and TRBJ1-1; TRBD1 agrees at 8 bases. The J segment lost 5 bases and the V segment lost 3 bases, leaving 8 bases of the junction unmatched. The CDR3 sequence is 15 residues long. CDR1 is MGHRA, CDR2 YSYEKL, per germline. CDR3 sequence: CASSHGQGGGTEAFF. The CDR3 nucleotides read TGCGCCAGCAGCCACGGACAGGGAGGTGGAACTGAAGCTTTCTTT.

J is TRBJ2-7 and V is TRBV15, with TRBD1 as a possible D gene (6 bases). V lost 4 bases to trimming and J lost 0 bases, with 16 bases between them. The germline CDR1 and CDR2 sequences are LNHNV and YYDKDF (reference sequence). CDR3 length equals 16 residues. The chain's CDR3 is CATSTLWGLSSYEQYF. The CDR3 DNA is TGTGCCACCAGCACCCTGTGGGGGCTAAGCTCCTACGAGCAGTACTTC. The full variable domain, its missing parts supplied by reference TRBV15 and TRBJ2-7, is DAMVIQNPRYQVTQFGKPVTLSCSQTLNHNVMYWYQQKSSQAPKLLFHYYDKDFNNEADTPDNFQSRRPNTSFCFLDIRSPGLGDTAMYLCATSTLWGLSSYEQYFGPGTRLTVT.

The chain is built from TRBV3-1 (or the pseudogene TRBV3-2) and TRBJ1-1; D possibly corresponds to TRBD1 (5 bases). Trimming removed 1 base from V and 6 bases from J, with 15 bases in between. CDR3 length: 15 amino acids. In germline, CDR1 is LGHDT, CDR2 YNNKEL (reference sequence). The CDR3 nucleotides are TGTGCCAGCAGCCAAGTGGGCAGGGCCCTCCCTGAAGCTTTCTTT. Its translation: CASSQVGRALPEAFF.

This rearrangement joins TRBV13 to TRBJ1-1; no clear D gene. This CDR3 region has 15 residues. Germline V gene data show CDR1 as PRHDT and CDR2 as FYEKMQ (reference sequence). V was cut by 4 bases and J by 5 bases, with 17 bases left in between. Here the CDR3 DNA reads TGTGCCAGCAGCTCCGAACCCGGGGTAAAAACTGAAGCTTTCTTT. It encodes CASSSEPGVKTEAFF.

The V call is TRBV3-1 (or the pseudogene TRBV3-2), the J call TRBJ1-2, with 7 bases that match TRBD1. V lost 3 bases and J lost 4; bases outside the gene matches: 11. Looked up from germline, CDR1 is LGHDT and CDR2 is YNNKEL (reference sequence). The length of the CDR3 is 16 residues. CDR3 nucleotides: TGTGCCAGCAGCCAGGCAACAGGGGCCCGTGGCTATGGCTACACCTTC. Amino acids: CASSQATGARGYGYTF.

Only one count was recorded for this clone. The CDR3 protein is CASSPSPRGPREQYF. CDR3 DNA sequence: TGTGCCAGCAGCCCCTCCCCCAGGGGCCCGCGGGAGCAGTACTTC. This chain connects TRBV7-8 to TRBJ2-7, with D tentatively TRBD1 (6 bases). V lost 5 bases and J lost 7, with 21 bases in between. CDR1 and CDR2 from the germline V gene are SGHVS and FQNEAQ. The CDR3 has 15 residues.

This clone was detected once. J is TRBJ1-5 and V is TRBV7-8; tentative D call: TRBD1 (6 bases). Looked up from germline, CDR1 is SGHVS and CDR2 is FQNEAQ. The V gene lost 0 bases and the J gene lost 4 bases, with 10 bases spanning the gap. The CDR3 is 15 residues long. CDR3 nucleotide sequence: TGTGCCAGCAGCTTAGCGTCAGGGGTTAATCAGCCCCAGCATTTT. Translation gives CASSLASGVNQPQHF.

J is TRBJ1-3 and V is TRBV19, with D possibly matching TRBD1 (6 bases). Trimming removed 5 bases at V and 0 bases at J, with 20 bases between. This CDR3 is 18 amino acids long. CDR1 and CDR2 (germline): LNHDA, SQIVND (reference sequence). CDR3 in amino acids: CASSLPRGGGSSGNTIYF. CDR3 bases: TGTGCCAGTAGTCTCCCTCGGGGAGGGGGATCCTCTGGAAACACCATATATTTT.

J is TRBJ1-2 and V is TRBV5-1; D is possibly TRBD1 (5 bases). V was pared by 4 bases and J by 6 bases, with 16 bases between. This CDR3 is 14 amino acids long. Germline V lookup: CDR1 SGHRS, CDR2 YFSETQ. The CDR3 loop is CASSPFTGFDGYTF. The CDR3, as DNA: TGCGCCAGCAGCCCCTTTACAGGTTTTGATGGCTACACCTTC.

This clone is a singleton in its sample. The chain couples TRBV19 to TRBJ2-2; D is perhaps TRBD1 (5 bases). Germline V gives CDR1 LNHDA, CDR2 SQIVND (reference sequence). V was pared by 1 base and J by 6 bases, with 12 bases between. The CDR3 spans 15 residues. In nucleotides, the CDR3 is TGTGCCAGTAGTATAGCAGACTGGGGCGCCGGGGAGCTGTTTTTT. Residues: CASSIADWGAGELFF.

J is TRBJ2-1 and V is TRBV18, with D perhaps TRBD1 (5 bases). The CDR3 totals 13 residues. V was clipped by 3 bases and J by 4 bases, with 7 bases between them. Germline values: CDR1 KGHSH, CDR2 LQKENI. In DNA form, the CDR3 reads TGTGCCAGCTCACCGGACACGTACAATGAGCAGTTCTTC. It yields the protein CASSPDTYNEQFF. The entire variable domain, with the rest obtained from reference TRBV18 and TRBJ2-1, is as follows: NAGVMQNPRHLVRRRGQEARLRCSPMKGHSHVYWYRQLPEEGLKFMVYLQKENIIDESGMPKERFSAEFPKEGPSILRIQQVVRGDSAAYFCASSPDTYNEQFFGPGTRLTVL.

The chain is built from TRBV7-2 and TRBJ2-7, with D tentatively TRBD2 (5 bases). The CDR3 has 14 amino acids. The V gene lost 1 base and the J gene lost 1 base, with 8 bases spanning the gap. Germline-derived CDR1 and CDR2 are SGHTA and FQGNSA. The chain's CDR3 is CASSLGRGSYEQYF. For the CDR3, the DNA is TGTGCCAGCAGCTTAGGACGGGGTTCCTACGAGCAGTACTTC.

V gene TRBV4-1 combines with J gene TRBJ1-4, with D tentatively TRBD1 (5 bases). Germline CDR1 reads MGHRA; CDR2 reads YSYEKL. Trimming cost V 4 bases and J 8 bases, with 14 bases left between them. The CDR3 length is 14 residues. CDR3 region: CASSLPGPREKLFF. The CDR3 DNA follows: TGCGCCAGCAGCCTCCCAGGGCCTCGGGAAAAACTGTTTTTT.

The chain is built from TRBV6-7 and TRBJ2-7, with a possible D match to TRBD2 (6 bases). TRBV6-7 has ORF status, its function being uncertain. The V end was cut by 6 bases, the J end by 0 bases, with 12 bases between. The CDR3 has 14 amino acids. Here the CDR3 reads CASRGSGSSYEQYF. The CDR3 DNA follows: TGTGCCAGCAGGGGTAGCGGAAGCTCCTACGAGCAGTACTTC.

The chain joins TRBV6-7 to TRBJ1-3, with D tentatively TRBD1 (6 bases). TRBV6-7 is flagged as an ORF with uncertain function. This CDR3 has 15 residues. The V gene lost 7 bases and the J gene lost 0 bases, with 13 bases spanning the gap. CDR3 DNA sequence: TGTGCCAGCATTCTGGGACACCCCTCTGGAAACACCATATATTTT. Translation gives CASILGHPSGNTIYF.

The chain joins TRBV5-1 to TRBJ2-3; 13 bases are shared with TRBD2. J lost 5 bases, V lost 3 bases, and 3 bases had no gene match. Germline V lookup: CDR1 SGHRS, CDR2 YFSETQ. This CDR3 has 15 residues. The CDR3 loop reads CASSSTSGGIDTQYF. DNA for the CDR3: TGCGCCAGCAGCTCGACTAGCGGGGGGATAGATACGCAGTATTTT.

The chain carries TRBV5-8 and TRBJ2-6; 7 nucleotides match TRBD1. The CDR3 spans 18 residues. V lost 5 bases, J lost 4 bases, and 15 bases stayed unmatched. Germline lookup yields CDR1 SGHTS and CDR2 YDEGEE. The CDR3 DNA is TGTGCCAGCAGATCGACAGGGTTTGAGATCCTCGGGGCCAACGTCCTGACTTTC. Translation gives CASRSTGFEILGANVLTF.

V and J are TRBV28 and TRBJ2-1; 7 nucleotides align to TRBD1. Looked up from germline, CDR1 is MDHEN and CDR2 is SYDVKM. Losses at the gene ends were 2 bases for V and 1 base for J; bases not matched to a gene: 5. CDR3 length equals 16 residues. CDR3 residues: CASSLNRDRSYNEQFF. In DNA form, the CDR3 reads TGTGCCAGCAGTTTAAACCGGGACAGATCCTACAATGAGCAGTTCTTC.

Here the CDR3 reads CASSPLGGLKYIATNEKLFF. The CDR3 nucleotides read TGTGCCAGTAGTCCGCTGGGGGGACTAAAATACATAGCAACTAATGAAAAACTGTTTTTT. The J gene is TRBJ1-4, the V gene TRBV19; a weak D match, TRBD1 (5 bases). CDR3 size: 20 residues. Germline lookup yields CDR1 LNHDA and CDR2 SQIVND (reference sequence). The V and J ends lost 5 bases and 0 bases respectively, with 25 bases between them.

This clone showed up just a few times. The rearrangement joins TRBV25-1 to TRBJ2-1, with D tentatively TRBD2 (6 bases). V dropped 4 bases and J dropped 2 bases, with 15 bases sitting between them. There are 16 residues in the CDR3. Germline assignment: CDR1 MGHDK and CDR2 SYGVNS. This CDR3 is CASSVQAGTAYNEQFF. DNA for the CDR3: TGTGCCAGCAGTGTGCAAGCGGGCACCGCCTACAATGAGCAGTTCTTC.

V usage is TRBV5-5 and J usage is TRBJ2-1; TRBD2 matches 8 bases. This CDR3 contains 14 residues. CDR1 is SGHKS and CDR2 is YYEKEE in the germline V gene (reference sequence). Germline trimming cut 2 bases from V and 4 bases from J; bases unmatched to any gene: 2. CDR3 DNA: TGTGCCAGCAGCTTAGAGCGGGAGTACAATGAGCAGTTCTTC. Its translation: CASSLEREYNEQFF.